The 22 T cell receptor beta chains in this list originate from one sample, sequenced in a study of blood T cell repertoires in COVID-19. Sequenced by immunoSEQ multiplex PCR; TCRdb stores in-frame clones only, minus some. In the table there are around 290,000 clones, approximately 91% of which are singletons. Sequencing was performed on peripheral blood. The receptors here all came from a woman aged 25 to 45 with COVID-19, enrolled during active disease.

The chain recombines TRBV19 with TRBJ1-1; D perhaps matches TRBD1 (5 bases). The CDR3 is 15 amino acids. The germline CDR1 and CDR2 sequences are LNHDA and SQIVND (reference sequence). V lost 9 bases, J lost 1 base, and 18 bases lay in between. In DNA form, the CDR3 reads TGTGCCAGCTATAGCCGCGGGGGAACGAACACTGAAGCTTTCTTT. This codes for CASYSRGGTNTEAFF.

This CDR3 is CASSFNPGQGNEKLFF. The CDR3 DNA sequence: TGTGCCAGCAGCTTTAATCCGGGACAGGGTAATGAAAAACTGTTTTTT. This chain connects TRBV12-1 to TRBJ1-4; the table's D gene call, TRBD1, was not cross checked with the DNA. TRBV12-1 is a pseudogene locus. This CDR3 has 16 residues.

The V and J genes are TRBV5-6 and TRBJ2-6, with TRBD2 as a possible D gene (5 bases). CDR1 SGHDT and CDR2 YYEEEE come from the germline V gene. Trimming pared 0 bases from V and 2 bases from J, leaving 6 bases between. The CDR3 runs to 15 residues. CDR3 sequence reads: CASSLEGAGANVLTF. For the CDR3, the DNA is TGTGCCAGCAGCTTGGAGGGAGCTGGGGCCAACGTCCTGACTTTC. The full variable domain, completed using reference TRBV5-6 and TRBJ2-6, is DAGVTQSPTHLIKTRGQQVTLRCSPKSGHDTVSWYQQALGQGPQFIFQYYEEEERQRGNFPDRFSGHQFPNYSSELNVNALLLGDSALYLCASSLEGAGANVLTFGAGSRLTVL.

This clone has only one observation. The DNA of the CDR3 is TGTGCCAGTAGTTCCCCGGGACAGGGGGATCACGGCTACACCTTC. Protein product: CASSSPGQGDHGYTF. The chain has TRBV19 and TRBJ1-2; TRBD1 aligns across 11 bases. Germline CDR1 is LNHDA and CDR2 is SQIVND (reference sequence). The CDR3 totals 15 residues. The V gene end was trimmed by 5 bases and the J gene end by 8 bases; junction bases not matched to a gene: 10.

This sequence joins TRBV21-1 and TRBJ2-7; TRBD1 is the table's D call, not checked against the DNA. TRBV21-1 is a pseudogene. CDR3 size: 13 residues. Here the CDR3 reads CASVWRGRREQYF. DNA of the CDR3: TGTGCCAGCGTGTGGAGGGGGCGGCGCGAGCAGTACTTC.

In DNA, the CDR3 is TGTGCCATCTGGACAAGGGGGCATGGCTACACCTTC. It codes for CAIWTRGHGYTF. V usage is TRBV10-3 and J usage is TRBJ1-2; 7 bases map to TRBD1. Germline CDR1 reads ENHRY; CDR2 reads SYGVKD. This CDR3 comprises 12 residues. J was trimmed by 6 bases and V by 8 bases; bases with no gene match: 6.

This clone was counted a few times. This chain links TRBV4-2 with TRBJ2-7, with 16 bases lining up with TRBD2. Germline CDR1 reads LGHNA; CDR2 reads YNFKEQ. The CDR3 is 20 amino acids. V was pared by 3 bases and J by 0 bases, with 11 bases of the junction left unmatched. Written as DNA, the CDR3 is TGTGCCAGCAGCCAGGTTCCGGGACTAGCGGGAGGGCCGAGCTCCTACGAGCAGTACTTC. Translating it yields CASSQVPGLAGGPSSYEQYF.

CDR3 region: CASSWTGAGEQYF. The CDR3 nucleotides are TGTGCCAGCAGCTGGACAGGGGCAGGGGAGCAGTACTTC. The chain carries TRBV12-3 or TRBV12-4 and TRBJ2-7; 9 bases fit TRBD1. Trimming removed 6 bases from V and 7 bases from J; junction bases left unmatched: 7. This CDR3 has 13 residues.

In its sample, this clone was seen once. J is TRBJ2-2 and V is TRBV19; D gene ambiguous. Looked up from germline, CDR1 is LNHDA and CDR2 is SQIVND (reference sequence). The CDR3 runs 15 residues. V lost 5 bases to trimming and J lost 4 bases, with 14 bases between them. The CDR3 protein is CASSAIATGTGELFF. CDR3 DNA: TGTGCCAGTAGTGCGATAGCTACGGGCACCGGGGAGCTGTTTTTT. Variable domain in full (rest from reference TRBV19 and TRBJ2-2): DGGITQSPKYLFRKEGQNVTLSCEQNLNHDAMYWYRQDPGQGLRLIYYSQIVNDFQKGDIAEGYSVSREKKESFPLTVTSAQKNPTAFYLCASSAIATGTGELFFGEGSRLTVL.

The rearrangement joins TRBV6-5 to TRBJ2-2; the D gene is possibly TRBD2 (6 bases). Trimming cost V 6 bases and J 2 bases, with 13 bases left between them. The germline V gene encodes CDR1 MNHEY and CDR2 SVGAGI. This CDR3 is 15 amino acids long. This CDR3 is CASRTGTFNTGELFF. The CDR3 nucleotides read TGTGCCAGCAGGACCGGGACTTTTAACACCGGGGAGCTGTTTTTT.

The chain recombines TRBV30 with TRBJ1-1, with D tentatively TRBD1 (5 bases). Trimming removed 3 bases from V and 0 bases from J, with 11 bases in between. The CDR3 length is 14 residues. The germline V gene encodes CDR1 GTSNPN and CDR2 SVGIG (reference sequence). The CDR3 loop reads CAWSGSRVNTEAFF. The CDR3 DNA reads TGTGCCTGGAGCGGGTCCAGGGTGAACACTGAAGCTTTCTTT.

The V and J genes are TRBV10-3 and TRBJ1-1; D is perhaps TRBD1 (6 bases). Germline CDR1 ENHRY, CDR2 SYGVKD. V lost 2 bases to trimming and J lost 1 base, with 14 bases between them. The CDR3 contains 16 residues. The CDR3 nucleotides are TGTGCCATCAGTGAGAGTCGGGGGGCAAGGAACACTGAAGCTTTCTTT. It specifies CAISESRGARNTEAFF.

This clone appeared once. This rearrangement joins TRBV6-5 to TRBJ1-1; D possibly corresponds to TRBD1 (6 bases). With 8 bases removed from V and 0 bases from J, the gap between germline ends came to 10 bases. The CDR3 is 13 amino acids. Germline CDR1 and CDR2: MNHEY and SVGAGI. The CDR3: CASQGHVNTEAFF. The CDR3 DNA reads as TGTGCCAGCCAGGGACACGTGAACACTGAAGCTTTCTTT.

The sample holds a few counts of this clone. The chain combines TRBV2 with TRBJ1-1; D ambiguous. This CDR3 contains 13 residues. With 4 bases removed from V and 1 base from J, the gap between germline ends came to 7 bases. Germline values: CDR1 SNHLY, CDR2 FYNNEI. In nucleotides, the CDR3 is TGTGCCAGCAGTGGGGCAGGGAACACTGAAGCTTTCTTT. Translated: CASSGAGNTEAFF.

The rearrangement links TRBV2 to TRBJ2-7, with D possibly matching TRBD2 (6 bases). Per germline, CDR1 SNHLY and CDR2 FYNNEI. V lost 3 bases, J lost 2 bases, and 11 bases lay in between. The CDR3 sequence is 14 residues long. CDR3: CASSDQRVPYEQYF. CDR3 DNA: TGTGCCAGCAGTGATCAGCGGGTACCCTACGAGCAGTACTTC.

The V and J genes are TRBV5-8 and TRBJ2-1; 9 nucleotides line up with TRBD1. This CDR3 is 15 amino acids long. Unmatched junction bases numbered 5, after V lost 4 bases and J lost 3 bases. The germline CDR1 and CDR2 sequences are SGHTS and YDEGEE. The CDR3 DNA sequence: TGTGCCAGCAGCCCCCGGGACAGGGACTACAATGAGCAGTTCTTC. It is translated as CASSPRDRDYNEQFF.

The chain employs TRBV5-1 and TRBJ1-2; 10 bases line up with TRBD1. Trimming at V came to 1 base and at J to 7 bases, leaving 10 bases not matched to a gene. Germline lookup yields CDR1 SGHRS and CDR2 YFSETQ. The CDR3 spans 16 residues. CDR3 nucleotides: TGCGCCAGCAGCTTGCCATCGGGACAGGGGAGTAGTGGCTACACCTTC. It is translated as CASSLPSGQGSSGYTF.

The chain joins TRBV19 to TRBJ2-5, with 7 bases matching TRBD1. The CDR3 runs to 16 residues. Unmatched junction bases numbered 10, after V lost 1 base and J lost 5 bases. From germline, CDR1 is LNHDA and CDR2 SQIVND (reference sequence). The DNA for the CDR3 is TGTGCCAGTAGTATAGGGGTACAGGGGCCCGGGGAGACCCAGTACTTC. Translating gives CASSIGVQGPGETQYF.

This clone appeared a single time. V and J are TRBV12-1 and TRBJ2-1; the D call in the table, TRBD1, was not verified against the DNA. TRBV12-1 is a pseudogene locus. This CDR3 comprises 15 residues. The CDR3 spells CASSFQGAVSNEQFF. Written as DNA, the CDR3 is TGTGCCAGCAGCTTTCAGGGGGCTGTGTCCAATGAGCAGTTCTTC.

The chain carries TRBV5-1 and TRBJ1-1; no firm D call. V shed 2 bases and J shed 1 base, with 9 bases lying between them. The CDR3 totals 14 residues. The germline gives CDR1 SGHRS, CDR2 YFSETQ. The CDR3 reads CASSLTAGNTEAFF. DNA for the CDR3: TGCGCCAGCAGCTTAACAGCTGGGAACACTGAAGCTTTCTTT.

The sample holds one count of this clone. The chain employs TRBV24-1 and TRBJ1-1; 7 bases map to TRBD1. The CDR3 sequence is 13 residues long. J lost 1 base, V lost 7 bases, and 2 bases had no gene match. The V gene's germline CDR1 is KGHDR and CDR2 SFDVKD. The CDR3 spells CATRDRPNTEAFF. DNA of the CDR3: TGTGCCACCAGGGACAGGCCGAACACTGAAGCTTTCTTT.

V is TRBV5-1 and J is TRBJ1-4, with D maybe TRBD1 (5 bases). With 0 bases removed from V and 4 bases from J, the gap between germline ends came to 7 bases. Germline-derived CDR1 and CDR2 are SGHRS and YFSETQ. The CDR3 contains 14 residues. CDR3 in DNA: TGCGCCAGCAGCTTGGGGGGCTATAATGAAAAACTGTTTTTT. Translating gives CASSLGGYNEKLFF. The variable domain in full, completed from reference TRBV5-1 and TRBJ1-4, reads KAGVTQTPRYLIKTRGQQVTLSCSPISGHRSVSWYQQTPGQGLQFLFEYFSETQRNKGNFPGRFSGRQFSNSRSEMNVSTLELGDSALYLCASSLGGYNEKLFFGSGTQLSVL.